This T cell receptor (beta chain) was observed in a study of cytomegalovirus exposure and HLA in healthy donors. As for this clone: Antigen: not known.

Overall study results and limits: It emerged from a later analysis that several of the most significant clusters appeared to be linked to common viral pathogens. Differences between HLA loci emerged in a later analysis of TCR association rates, with DRB1 most and HLA-C fewest. It was reportedly the case that the classifier diagnosed cytomegalovirus status with high specificity and sensitivity. Cytomegalovirus-associated TCR beta chains were listed, numbering around 150.

Germline V CDR1 and CDR2: SGHTA, FQGNSA. V lost 2 bases to trimming and J lost 2 bases, with 16 bases between them. The CDR3 extends over 17 amino acids. In the PCR, 60 Vbeta and 13 Jbeta primers were used. Only in-frame clones appear in the TCRdb table, and some are missing; sequencing was by immunoSEQ multiplex PCR. The table includes 95,000 to 150,000 clones, roughly 79% detected once. This receptor was identified in a woman in her 40s in good health and CMV-seronegative. The V call is TRBV7-2, the J call TRBJ1-5; the D is unclear. The sequenced sample was PBMCs. CDR3 DNA: TGTGCCAGCAGCTTAAAGGGTTCGGGGTCCCGCAATCAGCCCCAGCATTTT. Translating gives CASSLKGSGSRNQPQHF.